This record concerns one T cell receptor (beta chain) sequence. What it binds is unknown. Assay used: immunoSEQ multiplex PCR; TCRdb lists only in-frame clones, some missing. This table has about 72,000 clones, roughly 89% appearing once. This specimen belongs to a study of OX40 agonist ivuxolimab in advanced cancers. In the study overall: The drug used for patients, ivuxolimab, was an agonistic anti-OX40 (CD134) antibody. Patients got intravenous ivuxolimab at 0.01 to 10 mg/kg every 2 weeks. General observations from the study: Expanded clones tended on average to be more numerous among CD8+ T cells than CD4+. The work left the antigen specificity of expanded peripheral T cells undetermined.

Sequencing used CD4+ or CD8+ T cells sorted from blood, obtained in a trial of the OX40 agonist ivuxolimab. The clonotype was recovered from an adult with an advanced solid tumor such as melanoma, head and neck, liver or kidney cancer.

In DNA, the CDR3 is TGTGCCAGCTCACCACGACTCGTCATGGGGGCATACGAGCAGTACTTC. Its translation is CASSPRLVMGAYEQYF. This chain links TRBV18 with TRBJ2-7; D perhaps matches TRBD1 (6 bases). V was pared by 1 base and J by 4 bases, with 17 bases between. Germline loops: CDR1 KGHSH, CDR2 LQKENI. The CDR3 totals 16 residues.